This T cell receptor beta chain was profiled in a study of T cells of healthy individuals. Germline lookup yields CDR1 LNHDA and CDR2 SQIVND (reference sequence). V gave up 5 bases and J gave up 5 bases, with 19 bases separating them. This CDR3 contains 16 residues. One entry per CDR3 protein, called by TCRdb with MiXCR from the 5' RACE reads. Here the sample spans more than 85,000 distinct CDR3 sequences, approximately 15% being singletons. The TCR sequence derives from a human donor in good health. J is TRBJ2-4 and V is TRBV19, with D maybe TRBD2 (6 bases). CDR3 sequence reads: CASSSPGGWAENIQYF. The CDR3 DNA follows: TGTGCCAGTAGTTCACCCGGGGGTTGGGCCGAAAACATTCAGTACTTC.